The text below deals with one TCR beta chain. This specimen belongs to a study of T cell changes during pregnancy in multiple sclerosis. The data were produced by immunoSEQ multiplex PCR, yet TCRdb's version contains in-frame clones alone and is incomplete. The table shows more than 55,000 clones, with around 85% occurring only once. The starting material was CD4+ T cells from peripheral blood mononuclear cells, obtained in the third trimester of pregnancy. The TCR comes from a female donor with multiple sclerosis, enrolled in a pregnancy study.

For the CDR3, the DNA is TGTGCCAGCAGCAGCGACGGGAACACTGAAGCTTTCTTT. Translated: CASSSDGNTEAFF. The chain is built from TRBV7-2 and TRBJ1-1; the D is unclear. The CDR3 covers 13 residues. The V gene lost 5 bases and the J gene lost 1 base, with 8 bases spanning the gap. CDR1 and CDR2 (germline): SGHTA, FQGNSA. Based on the CDR3 plus reference TRBV7-2 and TRBJ1-1, the full variable domain is GAGVSQSPSNKVTEKGKDVELRCDPISGHTALYWYRQSLGQGLEFLIYFQGNSAPDKSGLPSDRFSAERTGGSVSTLTIQRTQQEDSAVYLCASSSDGNTEAFFGQGTRLTVV.